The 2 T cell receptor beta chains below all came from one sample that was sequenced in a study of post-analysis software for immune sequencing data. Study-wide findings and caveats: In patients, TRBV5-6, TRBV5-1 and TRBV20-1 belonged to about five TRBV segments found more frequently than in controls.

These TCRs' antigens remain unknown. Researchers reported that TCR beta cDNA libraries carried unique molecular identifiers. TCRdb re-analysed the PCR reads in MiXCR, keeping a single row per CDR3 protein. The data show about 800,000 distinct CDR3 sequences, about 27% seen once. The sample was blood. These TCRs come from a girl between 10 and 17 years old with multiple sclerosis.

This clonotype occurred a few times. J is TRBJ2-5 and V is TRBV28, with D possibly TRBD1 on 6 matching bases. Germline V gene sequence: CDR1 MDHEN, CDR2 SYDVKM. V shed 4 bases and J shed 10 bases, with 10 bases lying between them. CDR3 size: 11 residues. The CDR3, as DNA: TGTGCCAGCAGTTGGTCCAGGGGCCAGTACTTC. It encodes CASSWSRGQYF.

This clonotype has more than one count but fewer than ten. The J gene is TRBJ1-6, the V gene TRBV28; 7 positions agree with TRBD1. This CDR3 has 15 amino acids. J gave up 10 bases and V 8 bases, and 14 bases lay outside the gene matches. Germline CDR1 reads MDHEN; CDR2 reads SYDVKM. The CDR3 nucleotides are TGTGCCAGCGTTGGTGAGACAGGGAGGGGGTCACCCCTCCACTTT. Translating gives CASVGETGRGSPLHF.